This TCR beta chain originates from a study of blood T cell repertoires in COVID-19. Study-wide context: T cells, B-cell-depleted T cells, or PBMCs supplied cDNA or gDNA.

The V end was cut by 4 bases, the J end by 4 bases, with 16 bases between. The CDR3 consists of 15 residues. CDR1 is SGHVS and CDR2 is FNYEAQ in the germline V gene. Data came from immunoSEQ multiplex PCR; TCRdb stores just in-frame clones and leaves some out. Of fewer than 90,000 clones in the sample, more than 70% were seen once. Sequences were obtained from peripheral blood. The TCR sequence derives from a human donor in a cohort sampled during active COVID-19. This chain uses TRBV7-6 with TRBJ2-5; D might be TRBD1 (7 bases). DNA for the CDR3: TGTGCCAGCAGCTCAGGGGGGACCCGGGCAGAGACCCAGTACTTC. The encoded protein is CASSSGGTRAETQYF. Combining the CDR3 with reference TRBV7-6 and TRBJ2-5 gives the whole variable domain GAGVSQSPRYKVTKRGQDVALRCDPISGHVSLYWYRQALGQGPEFLTYFNYEAQQDKSGLPNDRFSAERPEGSISTLTIQRTEQRDSAMYRCASSSGGTRAETQYFGPGTRLLVL.